The T cell receptor (beta chain) under discussion was sequenced for a study of CD39 and CD103 CD8 tumor-infiltrating T cells (dated by TCRdb to the late 2010s). Some background on the complete study: An HPV-positive HNSCC, an HPV-negative HNSCC, an ovarian cancer and a melanoma patient were represented in the repertoire comparisons shown. Deep sequencing of TCRbeta CDR3 was used to compare the repertoires of CD8 TIL subsets, defined by CD103 and CD39, against those of peripheral memory CD8 T cells.

As regards this clone: Its antigen has not been determined. No much larger clone exists at a distance of one base, and base qualities are not known.

What the study reported, not specific to this receptor: DP TIL clonotypes were rarely found in blood or uninvolved lymph node, whereas DN TIL clonotypes largely overlapped peripheral memory CD8 repertoires. DP CD8 TILs appeared to be more oligoclonal than DN and SP CD8 TILs and blood memory CD8 T cells, with roughly 56-90% covered by the top 30 clonotypes.

For each subset, genomic DNA was extracted from 10,000 to 100,000 sorted cells using the DNeasy Blood and Tissue Kit. The immunoSEQ service sequenced and mapped the TCRbeta V-J or V-D-J regions, with each sample reaching coverage above 9x. The paper's processing steps were these. Analysis was restricted to productive rearrangements exported from the immunoSEQ Analyzer platform, and clonality was assessed using the 500 most abundant clones. To quantify how much repertoires overlapped between populations, both the Morisita-Horn similarity index and the Jaccard index were used. Morisita-Horn similarity between CD8 T-cell subset TCR repertoires was measured in a handful of cancer patients. TCRdb carries this immuneACCESS record with in-frame sequences only. Its versions omit some clonotypes, under half of them owing to an unresolved V gene in the studies checked, with the rest unexplained. That table gives V, J and clone size, and the DNA gave D and trimming. Here the sample has about 15,000 clones; 85% to 95% occur a single time. The ten largest clones represent about 4.5% of the sample.

At the time samples were collected, the patients were not on therapy, although their prior treatments varied from chemotherapy, radiotherapy, surgery and immunotherapy to none at all. After thawing, cells went through T lymphocyte enrichment using a negative-selection kit, with EpCAM beads added for tumor-infiltrating lymphocytes. CD8+CD4-CD45RA- cells were sorted as memory CD8 T cells irrespective of CCR7 expression. Peripheral blood mononuclear cells were isolated by Ficoll-Paque PLUS gradient and cryopreserved before analysis. Populations were sorted on a FACSAria II to about 99% purity, and the cell pellets were frozen for TCR sequencing without being cultured. Sequencing was performed on CD8+ T cells sorted from blood. The cell subset or site label here, explained by the study, means: total memory CD8 T cells (CD45RA-CCR7+/-) from blood or uninvolved lymph node. The sequence was obtained from a human donor with head and neck squamous cell carcinoma.

The DNA reads as follows: TGTGCCAGCAGTGACAGCAGGGGGGCCACAGATACGCAGTATTTT. This gives the protein CASSDSRGATDTQYF. The chain is assembled from TRBV2 and TRBJ2-3; the D gene is perhaps TRBD1, from 7 matching bases. CDR1 and CDR2, looked up from the germline V gene, are SNHLY and FYNNEI. V is reduced by 3 bases and J by 2 bases, leaving a spacing of 12 bases between them. From cysteine to phenylalanine, the CDR3 is 15 amino acids long. The kept DNA is CDR3 alone, 45 bases in frame from the first base.